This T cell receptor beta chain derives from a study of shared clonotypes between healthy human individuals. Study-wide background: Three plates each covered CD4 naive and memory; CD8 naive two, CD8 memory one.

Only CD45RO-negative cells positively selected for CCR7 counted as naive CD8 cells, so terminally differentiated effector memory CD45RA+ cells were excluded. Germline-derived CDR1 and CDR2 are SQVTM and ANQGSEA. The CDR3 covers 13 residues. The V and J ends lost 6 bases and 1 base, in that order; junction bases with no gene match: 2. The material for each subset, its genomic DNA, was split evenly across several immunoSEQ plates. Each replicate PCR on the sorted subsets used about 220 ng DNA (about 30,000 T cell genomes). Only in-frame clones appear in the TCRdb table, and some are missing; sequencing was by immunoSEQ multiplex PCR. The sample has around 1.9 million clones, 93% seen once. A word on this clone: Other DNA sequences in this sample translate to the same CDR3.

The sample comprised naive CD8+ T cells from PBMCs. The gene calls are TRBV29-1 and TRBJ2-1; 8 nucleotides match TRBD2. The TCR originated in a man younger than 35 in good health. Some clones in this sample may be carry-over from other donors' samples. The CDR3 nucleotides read TGCAGCGTGAGCGGGGGTTCCTACAATGAGCAGTTCTTC. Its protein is CSVSGGSYNEQFF.